These 15 T cell receptor beta chains originate from one sample sequenced in a study of CXCR3-negative and CXCR3-positive naive CD8 T cells. The authors prepared UMI-labeled TRB cDNA libraries by 5' RACE. One entry per CDR3 protein, without DNA, is what TCRdb gives after re-calling the 5' RACE reads. The ten top clones account for 4.3%, within a sample of some 61,000 distinct CDR3 sequences. Material: naive CXCR3- CD8+ T cells from blood. Subset: CD45RO-CCR7+CD27+CD95- naive CD8+ T cells lacking CXCR3 (TNR3-). These receptors were obtained from a human donor in good health. Some clones in this sample may be carry-over from other donors' samples.

The chain links TRBV7-7 to TRBJ1-3; TCRdb's D call of TRBD1 is untestable without DNA. The CDR3 consists of 16 residues. Germline V gives CDR1 SSHAT, CDR2 FNYEAQ (reference sequence). CDR3 protein: CASSSGERGTGDTIYF. Together with reference TRBV7-7 and TRBJ1-3, the CDR3 gives the full variable domain: GAGVSQSPRYKVTKRGQDVTLRCDPISSHATLYWYQQALGQGPEFLTYFNYEAQPDKSGLPSDRFSAERPEGSISTLTIQRTEQRDSAMYRCASSSGERGTGDTIYFGEGSWLTVV.

V gene TRBV25-1 combines with J gene TRBJ2-7; TCRdb calls TRBD1, which cannot be checked without DNA. Per germline, CDR1 MGHDK and CDR2 SYGVNS. This CDR3 spans 15 amino acids. The CDR3 reads CASSGRDRRLYEQYF.

The rearrangement joins TRBV29-1 to TRBJ2-2; checking the TCRdb D call of TRBD1 is not possible without DNA. CDR3 length: 13 residues. CDR1 SQVTM and CDR2 ANQGSEA come from the germline V gene. CDR3 loop: CSVSWAGTGELFF.

The chain links TRBV6-5 to TRBJ1-1; the TCRdb D gene call, TRBD1, has no DNA to confirm it. The germline gives CDR1 MNHEY, CDR2 SVGAGI. The CDR3 runs 16 residues. CDR3 loop: CASRRLRTGVSTEAFF.

The genes are TRBV20-1 and TRBJ2-3; TCRdb's D call, TRBD1, is unchecked because there is no DNA. The germline CDR1 and CDR2 sequences are DFQATT and SNEGSKA (reference sequence). The CDR3 totals 15 residues. The CDR3 loop is CSARASWTGPDTQYF.

The chain couples TRBV6-2 or TRBV6-3 to TRBJ1-5. CDR3 size: 14 residues. The germline CDR1 and CDR2 sequences are MNHEY and SVGEGT. Here the CDR3 reads CASSLGYSNQPQHF.

The gene calls are TRBV18 and TRBJ2-1; TCRdb indicates TRBD2, and absent DNA this call remains unverified. CDR1 and CDR2 (germline): KGHSH, LQKENI. The CDR3 contains 16 residues. CDR3 residues: CASSLLAEEEYNEQFF.

The chain joins TRBV29-1 to TRBJ2-3; TCRdb selects TRBD2, and the lack of DNA leaves this call unchecked. Germline CDR1 reads SQVTM; CDR2 reads ANQGSEA. The CDR3 has 16 amino acids. Here the CDR3 reads CSVEDPSGRATDTQYF.

The chain carries TRBV28 and TRBJ2-5; TCRdb designates TRBD2, a call that cannot be tested without DNA. Germline CDR1 MDHEN, CDR2 SYDVKM. CDR3 length: 17 residues. The CDR3 here is CASSLVAGEGIQETQYF.

The chain joins TRBV29-1 to TRBJ1-1; TCRdb's D gene call, TRBD1, goes unchecked for lack of DNA. Germline CDR1 and CDR2: SQVTM and ANQGSEA. This CDR3 is 13 amino acids long. This chain's CDR3 is CSVVPAAGQEAFF.

The chain joins TRBV5-6 to TRBJ1-1; checking the TCRdb D call of TRBD1 is not possible without DNA. The CDR3 consists of 16 residues. Germline V gives CDR1 SGHDT, CDR2 YYEEEE. The CDR3 spells CASSFVSGTGGTEAFF.

The gene calls are TRBV29-1 and TRBJ2-7. Germline V CDR1 and CDR2: SQVTM, ANQGSEA. This CDR3 is 13 amino acids long. The CDR3 reads CSVGNPSSYEQYF.

The chain is built from TRBV7-9 and TRBJ2-7. The V gene's germline CDR1 is SEHNR and CDR2 FQNEAQ (reference sequence). The CDR3 runs to 14 residues. The CDR3 sequence is CASSLVGDVYEQYF.

The rearrangement joins TRBV5-6 to TRBJ2-1; TCRdb reports TRBD2, a call that lacks DNA to check it against. CDR3 length equals 15 residues. Germline CDR1 SGHDT, CDR2 YYEEEE. This CDR3 is CASSPGTSGYNEQFF.

The gene calls are TRBV4-1 and TRBJ2-2; there is no DNA to check the TCRdb D call of TRBD1. Germline assignment: CDR1 MGHRA and CDR2 YSYEKL. The CDR3 extends over 16 amino acids. The CDR3 is CASSQVPGSNTGELFF.